These T cell receptor beta chains were read from a single sample in a study of shared clonotypes between healthy human individuals. Sequenced by immunoSEQ multiplex PCR; TCRdb stores in-frame clones only, minus some. The repertoire holds approximately 98,000 clones, with 68% as singletons. The sample comprised memory CD8+ T cells sorted from blood. Source of these receptors: a woman in her 30s in good health. Each CDR3 is given with its conserved first and last residue.

>TRBV9|.
CASSVGGGAYEQYF
>TRBV25-1|TRBJ1-1
CASSRTGSNTEAFF
>TRBV7-2|.
CASRGLAGESYEQYF
>TRBV18|TRBJ1-1
CASSPAARNTEAFF
>TRBV6-4|TRBJ2-3
CASSPGLEADTQYF
>TRBV5-4|TRBJ2-7
CASSLGPGRGEYEQYF
>TRBV4-2|TRBJ2-7
CASSGQTDSSYEQYF
>TRBV5-4|.
CASSLAPARVTSSYEQYF
>TRBV6-1|TRBJ2-7
CAISESRLPAIYEQYF
>TRBV6-1|.
CASCIDPGQNYEQYF
>TRBV25-1|TRBJ2-1
CASSLTRQGLHEQFF
>TRBV14|TRBJ1-2
CASSQNRGQGYTF
>TRBV7-9|TRBJ2-7
CASSLYLAGGEQYF
>TRBV5-4|TRBJ2-7
CASSHGQGEGYEQYF
>TRBV7-2|TRBJ2-3
CASSFPDTDTQYF
>TRBV7-8|TRBJ2-2
CASSPLSWRETYTGELFF
>TRBV10-1|TRBJ2-3
CASSEFQGMRDTQYF
>TRBV9|TRBJ1-1
CASSSRGYTEAFF
>TRBV28|TRBJ2-2
CASSLQGSATGELFF
>TRBV7-9|TRBJ2-7
CASSLGSGRIFYEQYF
>TRBV28|TRBJ2-7
CASRGWVAGRYEQYF
>TRBV30|TRBJ2-2
CAWSLGQGIAGELFF
>TRBV21-1|TRBJ2-7
CASSKKSTLEQYF
>TRBV28|TRBJ1-2
CASSLRTGYGYTF
>TRBV5-4|TRBJ1-1
CASSQTQMNTEAFF
>TRBV2|TRBJ1-1
CASSVTGNTEAFF
>TRBV7-9|TRBJ1-1
CASSSDRGRTEAFF
>TRBV9|TRBJ2-1
CASSGLGGIDYNEQFF
>TRBV10-2|TRBJ2-7
CASKTSGMLYEQYF
>TRBV4-1|TRBJ1-3
CASSQGPPRSGNTIYF
>TRBV6-1|TRBJ1-3
CASSEAQGAIDTIYF
>TRBV7-8|TRBJ2-7
CASSLYYVSEQYF
>TRBV2|TRBJ2-6
CASTTLISGANVLTF
>TRBV4-1|TRBJ2-2
CASSQGPRFVRELFF
>TRBV27|TRBJ2-7
CASSLRPGAEQYF
>TRBV25-1|TRBJ2-5
CASSGSDRIGETQYF
>TRBV6-1|TRBJ1-1
CASSESPGAAGTEAFF
>TRBV2|TRBJ1-4
CASSETEWEKLFF
>TRBV6-5|TRBJ1-1
CASSTAPTTEAFF
>TRBV2|TRBJ2-7
CASSEFRYEQYF
>TRBV12-2|TRBJ1-1
CASRPDRGDTEAFF
>TRBV7-2|TRBJ2-3
CASSPSPTEADTQYF